This entry is about one T cell receptor (beta chain). Its antigen is unknown. The source of the sample is a study of T cells in Graves' hyperthyroidism and ophthalmopathy. General study findings and limits: In validation, the model predicted ophthalmopathy. These predictions came a median about 6.5 months before onset.

Amplification of TCR beta CDR3 regions used RNA as the template. Primed by the HTBI set, a first-round RT-PCR was run on the TCR CDR3. MiXCR was run by TCRdb on the multiplex PCR reads, yielding one entry per CDR3 protein. Of 450,000 to 550,000 distinct CDR3 sequences listed, approximately 24% were seen once; the top ten hold 11%. Germline CDR1 and CDR2: MNHEY and SVGEGT. V lost 7 bases and J 7 bases, leaving 19 bases between the germline ends. The CDR3 spans 14 residues. Sequenced sample: blood. The clonotype originates from a woman aged 25-40 years with Graves' ophthalmopathy. V and J are TRBV6-2 or TRBV6-3 and TRBJ1-1; D is uncertain. The DNA of the CDR3 is TGTGCCAGCACCTCCGAGGTTAAGCCCGATGAAGCTTTCTTT. Protein product: CASTSEVKPDEAFF.